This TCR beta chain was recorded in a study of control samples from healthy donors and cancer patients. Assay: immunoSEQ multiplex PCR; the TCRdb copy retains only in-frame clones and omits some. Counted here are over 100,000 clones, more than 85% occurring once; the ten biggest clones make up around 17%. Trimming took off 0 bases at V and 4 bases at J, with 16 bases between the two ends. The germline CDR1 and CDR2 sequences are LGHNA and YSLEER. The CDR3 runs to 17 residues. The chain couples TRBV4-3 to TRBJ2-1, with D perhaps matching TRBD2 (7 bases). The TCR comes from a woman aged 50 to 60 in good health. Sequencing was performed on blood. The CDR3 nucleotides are TGCGCCAGCAGCCAAGATTGGGGGGGCCCGGATTACAATGAGCAGTTCTTC. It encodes CASSQDWGGPDYNEQFF.